This TCR beta chain is from a study of Tregs in tolerant kidney transplant recipients. The repertoire was sequenced with immunoSEQ multiplex PCR; TCRdb's copy has only in-frame clones and lacks some. The sample has about 110,000 clones; around 89% are singletons. Germline V CDR1 and CDR2: MNHNY, SVGAGI (reference sequence). The CDR3 is 13 amino acids. The J segment lost 15 bases and the V segment lost 0 bases, leaving 7 bases of the junction unmatched. As for this clone: Its antigen is unknown.

Study results and caveats: Few patients were studied, so findings need validation in larger groups.

The sequencing here drew on CD4+ T cells from blood, taken before the transplant. The source is a human donor who received a combined kidney and bone marrow transplant. The chain has TRBV6-6 and TRBJ2-1; 8 bases match TRBD2. DNA for the CDR3: TGTGCCAGCAGTTACTCGAAAGGCGGGGGGTGGTTCTTC. Its protein is CASSYSKGGGWFF.